This T cell receptor beta chain was observed in a study of Graves' ophthalmopathy and Graves' hyperthyroidism. Study-level results: Among expanded thyroid clonotypes above 0.001 frequency, most also occurred in blood.

No ophthalmopathy within 18 months of follow-up signified stable hyperthyroidism. The CDR3 loop spans 13 amino acids. V lost 6 bases and J lost 6; bases outside the gene matches: 8. Germline V gene sequence: CDR1 DFQATT, CDR2 SNEGSKA (reference sequence). Ten or more counts support this clonotype. The target antigen is unknown. From RNA, the CDR3 regions of TCR beta chains were amplified and sequenced. RT-PCR with HTBI primers came first, then second-round multiplex PCR. TCRdb redid the calling of the multiplex PCR reads with MiXCR, one entry per CDR3 protein. This sample yields hundreds of thousands of distinct CDR3 sequences, of which under 25% are seen a single time; around 3.2% belongs to the top ten.

The chain recombines TRBV20-1 with TRBJ2-7, with 10 bases identical to TRBD2. The receptor was isolated from a woman younger than 35 with stable Graves' hyperthyroidism. The sample consisted of peripheral blood. The CDR3, as DNA: TGCAGTGCCGGACTAGCGGCTCCTTTCGAGCAGTACTTC. Amino acids: CSAGLAAPFEQYF.